This TCR beta chain came from a study of blood T cell repertoires in COVID-19. Study details: Collection of acute and convalescent COVID-19 samples took place in the United States, Italy and Spain. T cells, B-cell-depleted T cells, or PBMCs supplied cDNA or gDNA.

In the authors' methods: Estimates of nucleated cell counts were drawn from the amplification of reference gene primers. Here immunoSEQ multiplex PCR was the method, and the copy in TCRdb shows in-frame clones only, minus some. V and J calls plus clone size are reproduced from that table; the DNA served to infer D and trimming. Of around 92,000 clones in the sample, roughly 89% were seen once. Trimming cost V 8 bases and J 3 bases; bases outside gene matches: 22. Germline values: CDR1 MDHEN, CDR2 SYDVKM. The CDR3 has 18 residues. V gene TRBV28 combines with J gene TRBJ2-7; 7 bases are a match to TRBD2. Sequencing used peripheral blood. The receptor was derived from a woman older than 75 with active COVID-19. Written as DNA, the CDR3 is TGTGCCAGCCGCCCGGGGAAGGACTCAGGGCGGGGGTACTACGAGCAGTACTTC. It codes for CASRPGKDSGRGYYEQYF.